The sequence of this T cell receptor (beta chain) was determined in a study of shared clonotypes between healthy human individuals. TCRdb keeps only in-frame clones here, not all; method: immunoSEQ multiplex PCR. Of roughly 500,000 clones listed, about four fifths are singletons. Germline loops: CDR1 SGHRS, CDR2 YFSETQ. This CDR3 has 15 residues. V was cut by 2 bases and J by 0 bases, with 9 bases left in between. The TCR was taken from a woman aged 40 to 50 in good health. Some clones in this sample may be carry-over from other donors' samples. The J gene is TRBJ2-1, the V gene TRBV5-1, with D tentatively TRBD2 (5 bases). Sequenced sample: PBMCs. The chain's CDR3 is CASSFVGSSYNEQFF. The CDR3 DNA reads as TGCGCCAGCAGCTTTGTGGGGAGCTCCTACAATGAGCAGTTCTTC.